This entry lists 29 T cell receptor beta chains sequenced from one sample in a study of blood T cell repertoires in COVID-19. Some clones are missing from TCRdb's copy, which holds only in-frame ones; the method was immunoSEQ multiplex PCR. This table has about 280,000 clones, 75% to 90% appearing once. Sequences were obtained from peripheral blood. These receptors originate from a woman in her 70s with COVID-19, enrolled during active disease.

With respect to this clone: Additional DNA sequences in this sample encode the identical CDR3. The rearrangement links TRBV5-1 to TRBJ1-2, with a tentative D call TRBD1 (5 bases). V lost 0 bases and J 2 bases, leaving 8 bases between the germline ends. The V gene's germline CDR1 is SGHRS and CDR2 YFSETQ. The CDR3 is 14 amino acids. In DNA form, the CDR3 reads TGCGCCAGCAGCTTGGTTGCAGGGAACTATGGCTACACCTTC. Translated, it gives CASSLVAGNYGYTF.

This clone was observed a single time. This rearrangement joins TRBV7-6 to TRBJ2-1; 12 bases line up with TRBD2. The CDR3 covers 15 residues. Trimming at V came to 5 bases and at J to 6 bases, leaving 5 bases not matched to a gene. Looked up from germline, CDR1 is SGHVS and CDR2 is FNYEAQ. In DNA, the CDR3 is TGTGCCAGCAGCCGCACTAGCGGGGGGACCAATGAGCAGTTCTTC. Protein product: CASSRTSGGTNEQFF. The whole variable domain, remainder taken from reference TRBV7-6 and TRBJ2-1, is GAGVSQSPRYKVTKRGQDVALRCDPISGHVSLYWYRQALGQGPEFLTYFNYEAQQDKSGLPNDRFSAERPEGSISTLTIQRTEQRDSAMYRCASSRTSGGTNEQFFGPGTRLTVL.

The chain links TRBV9 to TRBJ2-3; possible D gene TRBD2, 7 bases. This CDR3 spans 15 amino acids. Between the trimmed V and J ends, which lost 0 bases and 4 bases, there was a span of 12 bases. Germline assignment: CDR1 SGDLS and CDR2 YYNGEE. CDR3 sequence: CASSVEGGSSDTQYF. CDR3 sequence (DNA): TGTGCCAGCAGCGTAGAGGGGGGGTCATCAGATACGCAGTATTTT.

This chain uses TRBV7-9 with TRBJ2-1; the D gene is possibly TRBD1 (5 bases). Germline loops: CDR1 SEHNR, CDR2 FQNEAQ (reference sequence). The CDR3 has 15 amino acids. The ends were cut back, 2 bases at V and 5 bases at J, with 13 bases in the middle. CDR3 in DNA: TGTGCCAGCAGCTTATGGTCAGGGCCGCACAATGAGCAGTTCTTC. This encodes CASSLWSGPHNEQFF.

This clone has just one count. The chain carries TRBV30 and TRBJ1-1, with 9 bases aligning to TRBD1. CDR1 GTSNPN and CDR2 SVGIG come from the germline V gene (reference sequence). The CDR3 runs to 15 residues. V lost 0 bases to trimming and J lost 0 bases; unmatched junction nucleotides: 2. The CDR3 sequence is CAWSVRDRVNTEAFF. In DNA form, the CDR3 reads TGTGCCTGGAGTGTCCGGGACAGGGTGAACACTGAAGCTTTCTTT.

The CDR3, as DNA: TGTGCCAGCAGATCCCCACAGGGGGGATCCTATGGCTACACCTTC. The encoded protein is CASRSPQGGSYGYTF. This chain links TRBV27 with TRBJ1-2; TRBD1 matches 8 bases. Trimming took 6 bases from V and 4 from J; bases not matched to a gene: 10. Germline V gives CDR1 MNHEY, CDR2 SMNVEV (reference sequence). There are 15 residues in the CDR3.

This clone came up once. This chain joins TRBV6-6 and TRBJ2-7; maybe TRBD1 (6 bases). The CDR3 has 13 amino acids. The germline CDR1 and CDR2 sequences are MNHNY and SVGAGI (reference sequence). Trimming removed 1 base at V and 4 bases at J, with 8 bases between. CDR3 coding DNA: TGTGCCAGCAGTTACTTAAGGGGGTACGAGCAGTACTTC. The encoded protein is CASSYLRGYEQYF.

The rearrangement joins TRBV27 to TRBJ1-2; D is undetermined. The germline V and J ends were trimmed by 6 bases and 6 bases, with 14 bases remaining between them. The germline V gene has CDR1 MNHEY and CDR2 SMNVEV (reference sequence). The CDR3 runs 13 residues. The chain's CDR3 is CASRQGGRDGYTF. In DNA, the CDR3 is TGTGCCAGCAGACAAGGAGGGCGAGATGGCTACACCTTC.

The chain employs TRBV4-3 and TRBJ2-3; TRBD1 agrees at 7 bases. This CDR3 comprises 15 residues. Germline values: CDR1 LGHNA, CDR2 YSLEER. Trimming took 1 base from V and 0 from J; bases not matched to a gene: 1. The CDR3 is CASSQGQGSTDTQYF. CDR3 nucleotide sequence: TGCGCCAGCAGCCAAGGACAGGGAAGCACAGATACGCAGTATTTT.

J is TRBJ2-3 and V is TRBV7-2; no firm D call. The CDR3 is 17 residues long. V dropped 1 base and J dropped 4 bases, with 18 bases sitting between them. Per germline, CDR1 SGHTA and CDR2 FQGNSA. As DNA, the CDR3 is TGTGCCAGCAGCTTAGTGTTCCGGCAGGTTGGCGCAGATACGCAGTATTTT. This translates into CASSLVFRQVGADTQYF.

The V and J genes are TRBV19 and TRBJ1-6; 12 nucleotides line up with TRBD1. The germline V gene encodes CDR1 LNHDA and CDR2 SQIVND (reference sequence). The junction had 7 bases not matched to a gene; V was cut back by 5 bases and J by 8 bases. The CDR3 has 16 residues. The CDR3 is CASSVTGTGGDSPLHF. The CDR3 DNA sequence: TGTGCCAGTAGTGTCACCGGGACAGGGGGCGATTCACCCCTCCACTTT.

The chain is built from TRBV27 and TRBJ2-1; 11 bases line up with TRBD2. The ends lost 5 bases at V and 8 bases at J; junction bases unmatched: 5. Germline loops: CDR1 MNHEY, CDR2 SMNVEV (reference sequence). This CDR3 is built from 14 residues. CDR3 DNA: TGTGCCAGCAGTATTAGCGGGGGGGGCGATGAGCAGTTCTTC. This encodes CASSISGGGDEQFF.

J is TRBJ1-3 and V is TRBV19, with D uncertain. Germline V gene sequence: CDR1 LNHDA, CDR2 SQIVND (reference sequence). Deletions cut 2 bases from V and 1 base from J, with 9 bases between. The CDR3 totals 15 residues. CDR3 in amino acids: CASSISGNSGNTIYF. In nucleotides, the CDR3 is TGTGCCAGTAGTATATCCGGGAATTCTGGAAACACCATATATTTT.

CDR3 nucleotides: TGTGCCAGCAGTGAAGCAAGACTGAGCGTAAGAGATGAAAAACTGTTTTTT. Protein product: CASSEARLSVRDEKLFF. The rearrangement uses TRBV2 and TRBJ1-4; no reliable D call. V lost 0 bases and J 6 bases, leaving 17 bases between the germline ends. The CDR3 contains 17 residues. Germline V gene lookup returns CDR1 SNHLY and CDR2 FYNNEI.

This clone was recorded once. The J gene is TRBJ1-2, the V gene TRBV2; D is perhaps TRBD1 (6 bases). V gave up 3 bases and J gave up 5 bases, with 13 bases separating them. Germline-derived CDR1 and CDR2 are SNHLY and FYNNEI. This CDR3 region has 14 residues. CDR3 loop: CASSEGRGPYGYTF. CDR3 DNA: TGTGCCAGCAGTGAGGGCAGGGGCCCTTATGGCTACACCTTC.

V gene TRBV19 combines with J gene TRBJ1-5, with 7 bases that match TRBD1. Germline-derived CDR1 and CDR2 are LNHDA and SQIVND (reference sequence). This CDR3 region has 16 residues. J lost 0 bases, V lost 4 bases, and 6 bases had no gene match. In nucleotides, the CDR3 is TGTGCCAGTAGTAAGGGGACAGACAATAGCAATCAGCCCCAGCATTTT. Residues: CASSKGTDNSNQPQHF.

The V gene is TRBV30, the J gene TRBJ2-3; tentatively, D is TRBD2 (6 bases). Trimming removed 4 bases from V and 9 bases from J, with 23 bases in between. Germline V gene sequence: CDR1 GTSNPN, CDR2 SVGIG (reference sequence). CDR3 length equals 15 residues. The CDR3, as DNA: TGTGCCTGGACTGGCTCCGGGACTTCTTTTCCAACGCAGTATTTT. Protein sequence: CAWTGSGTSFPTQYF.

This clone has only one observation. This chain uses TRBV13 with TRBJ2-3; 7 bases are shared with TRBD2. The germline V gene encodes CDR1 PRHDT and CDR2 FYEKMQ (reference sequence). Germline trimming cut 6 bases from V and 3 bases from J; bases unmatched to any gene: 12. This CDR3 comprises 16 residues. CDR3 protein: CASSLLAGEKTDTQYF. In nucleotides, the CDR3 is TGTGCCAGCAGTCTCCTTGCGGGGGAGAAGACAGATACGCAGTATTTT. The entire variable domain, with the rest obtained from reference TRBV13 and TRBJ2-3, is as follows: AAGVIQSPRHLIKEKRETATLKCYPIPRHDTVYWYQQGPGQDPQFLISFYEKMQSDKGSIPDRFSAQQFSDYHSELNMSSLELGDSALYFCASSLLAGEKTDTQYFGPGTRLTVL.

The chain uses TRBV7-9 and TRBJ2-5; 16 bases agree with TRBD2. The CDR3 extends over 15 amino acids. Germline V gene lookup returns CDR1 SEHNR and CDR2 FQNEAQ (reference sequence). V shed 4 bases and J 9 bases; nucleotides not matched to a gene: 5. The CDR3 loop reads CASSWSGTSGGAQYF. The CDR3 DNA follows: TGTGCCAGCAGCTGGTCCGGGACTAGCGGGGGGGCCCAGTACTTC.

J is TRBJ2-3 and V is TRBV7-2; 7 positions agree with TRBD2. J was trimmed by 1 base and V by 4 bases; bases with no gene match: 5. This CDR3 is built from 15 residues. Germline CDR1 SGHTA, CDR2 FQGNSA. The CDR3 region is CASSSTSVGTDTQYF. In DNA form, the CDR3 reads TGTGCCAGCAGCTCCACTAGCGTCGGCACAGATACGCAGTATTTT. Using reference TRBV7-2 and TRBJ2-3 for the parts outside the CDR3, the full variable domain is GAGVSQSPSNKVTEKGKDVELRCDPISGHTALYWYRQSLGQGLEFLIYFQGNSAPDKSGLPSDRFSAERTGGSVSTLTIQRTQQEDSAVYLCASSSTSVGTDTQYFGPGTRLTVL.

This chain connects TRBV12-5 to TRBJ1-5; 10 bases are shared with TRBD1. The CDR3 consists of 15 residues. Trimming removed 4 bases from V and 3 bases from J; junction bases left unmatched: 3. Looked up from germline, CDR1 is LGHNT and CDR2 is FRNRAP. CDR3 nucleotide sequence: TGTGCTAGTGGTTCCGACAGGGGGCTCAATCAGCCCCAGCATTTT. Protein: CASGSDRGLNQPQHF.

The chain links TRBV27 to TRBJ1-5, with 10 bases fitting TRBD1. With 5 bases clipped from V and 7 bases from J, the junction kept 5 bases outside the gene matches. The CDR3 contains 14 residues. CDR1 MNHEY and CDR2 SMNVEV come from the germline V gene (reference sequence). The CDR3: CASSPWTGGQPQHF. CDR3 in DNA: TGTGCCAGCAGTCCCTGGACAGGGGGACAGCCCCAGCATTTT.

This sequence joins TRBV27 and TRBJ2-7; 11 bases map to TRBD1. The germline V gene encodes CDR1 MNHEY and CDR2 SMNVEV (reference sequence). With V trimmed by 2 bases and J by 3 bases, 12 bases remained unmatched. This CDR3 has 18 residues. CDR3 region: CASSLLEEGTGGFYEQYF. CDR3 nucleotides: TGTGCCAGCAGTTTACTGGAGGAGGGGACAGGGGGATTCTACGAGCAGTACTTC.

The count of this clone is one. The chain joins TRBV11-2 to TRBJ2-1, with 7 bases that match TRBD1. J gave up 3 bases and V 0 bases, and 5 bases lay outside the gene matches. Germline assignment: CDR1 SGHAT and CDR2 FQNNGV. The CDR3 contains 16 residues. This chain's CDR3 is CASSLDPSGGYNEQFF. The DNA of the CDR3 is TGTGCCAGCAGCTTAGATCCGTCAGGGGGCTACAATGAGCAGTTCTTC.

The rearrangement links TRBV12-3 or TRBV12-4 to TRBJ1-1; D possibly corresponds to TRBD1 (5 bases). The germline V and J ends were trimmed by 6 bases and 3 bases, with 8 bases remaining between them. The CDR3 length is 12 residues. In DNA form, the CDR3 reads TGTGCCAGCAGATCAGGGTACACTGAAGCTTTCTTT. Protein: CASRSGYTEAFF.

This sequence joins TRBV15 and TRBJ1-1; a weak D match, TRBD1 (6 bases). Per the germline V gene, CDR1 is LNHNV and CDR2 is YYDKDF (reference sequence). The V end lost 7 bases, the J end lost 5 bases, and 20 bases lay between the germline ends. There are 15 residues in the CDR3. The CDR3 coding sequence is TGTGCCACCACCCCCTACGGGGGGGCTGCTACTGAAGCTTTCTTT. Translating it yields CATTPYGGAATEAFF.

The chain combines TRBV5-1 with TRBJ2-5, with 13 nucleotides matching TRBD2. The CDR3 loop spans 15 amino acids. CDR1 and CDR2 (germline): SGHRS, YFSETQ. The V segment lost 4 bases and the J segment 3 bases; nucleotides outside the gene matches: 3. The CDR3 coding sequence is TGCGCCAGCAGCACCGGACTAGCGGGGGAAGAGACCCAGTACTTC. The encoded protein is CASSTGLAGEETQYF.

V gene TRBV11-2 combines with J gene TRBJ1-4, with D possibly TRBD1 on 6 matching bases. The CDR3 extends over 19 amino acids. Trimming left V 2 bases short and J 1 base short, with 20 bases between. Germline V gene data show CDR1 as SGHAT and CDR2 as FQNNGV. The CDR3 DNA sequence: TGTGCCAGCAGCTTATGGTCCCCTGGCAGGGGAAGAACTAATGAAAAACTGTTTTTT. Protein product: CASSLWSPGRGRTNEKLFF.

V and J are TRBV9 and TRBJ1-4; 8 positions match TRBD1. CDR1 is SGDLS and CDR2 is YYNGEE in the germline V gene. The CDR3 contains 14 residues. V trimming: 4 bases; J trimming: 10 bases; junction bases outside the gene matches: 9. In nucleotides, the CDR3 is TGTGCCAGCAGCCCCCGGACAGGGTCAGGAAAACTGTTTTTT. Protein product: CASSPRTGSGKLFF.